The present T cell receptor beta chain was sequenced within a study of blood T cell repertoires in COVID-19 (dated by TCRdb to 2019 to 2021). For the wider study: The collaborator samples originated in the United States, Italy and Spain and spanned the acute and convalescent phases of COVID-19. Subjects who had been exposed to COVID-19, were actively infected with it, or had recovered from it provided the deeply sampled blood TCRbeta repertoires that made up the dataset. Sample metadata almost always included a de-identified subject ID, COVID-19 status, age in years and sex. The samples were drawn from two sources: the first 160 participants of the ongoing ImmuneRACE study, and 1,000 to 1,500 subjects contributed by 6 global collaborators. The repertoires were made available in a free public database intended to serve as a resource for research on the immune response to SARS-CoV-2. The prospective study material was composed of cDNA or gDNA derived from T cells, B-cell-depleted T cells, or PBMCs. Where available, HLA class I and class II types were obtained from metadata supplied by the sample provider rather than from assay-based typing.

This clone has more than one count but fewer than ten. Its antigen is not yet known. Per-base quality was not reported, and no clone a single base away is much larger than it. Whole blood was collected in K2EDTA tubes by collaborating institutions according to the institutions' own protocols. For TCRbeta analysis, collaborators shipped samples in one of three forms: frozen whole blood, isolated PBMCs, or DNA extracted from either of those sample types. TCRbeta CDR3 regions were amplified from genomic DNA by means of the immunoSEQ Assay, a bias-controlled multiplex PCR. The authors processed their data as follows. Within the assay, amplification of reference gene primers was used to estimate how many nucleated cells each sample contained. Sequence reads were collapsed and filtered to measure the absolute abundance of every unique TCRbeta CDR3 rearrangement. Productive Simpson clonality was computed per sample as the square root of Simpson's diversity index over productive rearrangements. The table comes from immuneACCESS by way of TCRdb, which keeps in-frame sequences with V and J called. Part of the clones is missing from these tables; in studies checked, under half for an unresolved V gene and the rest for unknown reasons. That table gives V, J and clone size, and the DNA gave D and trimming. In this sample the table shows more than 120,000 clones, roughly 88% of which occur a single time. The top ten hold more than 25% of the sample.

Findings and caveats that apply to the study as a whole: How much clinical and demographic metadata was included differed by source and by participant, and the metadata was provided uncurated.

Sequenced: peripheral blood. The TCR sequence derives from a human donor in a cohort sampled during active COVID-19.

In nucleotide form, the sequence is TGTGCCAGCAGGACCCTGACTAATCAGCCCCAGCATTTT. Its amino acids are CASRTLTNQPQHF. The sequence joins TRBV2 to TRBJ1-5; a confident D gene designation cannot be given. As encoded in the germline V gene, CDR1 is SNHLY while CDR2 is FYNNEI. From cysteine to phenylalanine, the CDR3 is 13 amino acids long. Just the 39-base CDR3 DNA is kept, in frame starting at base 1. Trimming at the junction amounts to 6 bases on V and 4 bases on J, and the germline ends lie 10 bases apart. When the CDR3 is completed using the reference TRBV2 and TRBJ1-5 genes on either side, the full variable domain is EPEVTQTPSHQVTQMGQEVILRCVPISNHLYFYWYRQILGQKVEFLVSFYNNEISEKSEIFDDQFSVERPDGSNFTLKIRSTKLEDSAMYFCASRTLTNQPQHFGDGTRLSIL.